This is a list of T cell receptor beta chains from one sample in a study of blood T cell repertoires in COVID-19. The data were produced by immunoSEQ multiplex PCR, yet TCRdb's version contains in-frame clones alone and is incomplete. The sample lists 250,000 to 350,000 clones, roughly 92% occurring once. The sequenced sample consisted of peripheral blood. These receptors were collected from a woman aged 30 to 39 with COVID-19, enrolled during active disease. The CDR3 runs from the conserved cysteine through the conserved F or W. A D gene is named only where the DNA matches it firmly. Where a row states a size, it is once, few, many or the class of an expanded clone; other rows omit it.

D: TRBD1
J: TRBJ1-1
size: once
V: TRBV7-9
DNA: TGTGCCAGCAGCTGGACAGGTAGTAACACTGAAGCTTTCTTT
CDR3: CASSWTGSNTEAFF

D: NA
J: TRBJ1-6
size: NA
V: TRBV6-1
DNA: TGTGCCAGCAGTGATTTGCCGGGTAATTCACCCCTCCACTTT
CDR3: CASSDLPGNSPLHF

D: TRBD2
J: TRBJ2-7
size: NA
V: TRBV25-1
DNA: TGTGCCAGCAGGGAAACTAGCGGGAGCATCTACGAGCAGTACTTC
CDR3: CASRETSGSIYEQYF

D: TRBD2
J: TRBJ2-3
size: NA
V: TRBV29-1
DNA: TGCAGCGTTGAAGATCGGCGGGAGCGGGGAGATACGCAGTATTTT
CDR3: CSVEDRRERGDTQYF

D: TRBD1
J: TRBJ1-6
size: NA
V: TRBV6-6
DNA: TGTGCCAGCAGCAAAAAGGGACAGGGGACATCACCCCTCCACTTT
CDR3: CASSKKGQGTSPLHF

D: TRBD1
J: TRBJ2-2
size: once
V: TRBV11-2
DNA: TGTGCCAGCAGCTCTACAGGGGGCACCGGGGAGCTGTTTTTT
CDR3: CASSSTGGTGELFF

D: TRBD2
J: TRBJ2-7
size: NA
V: TRBV6-1
DNA: TGTGCCAGCAGTGAAGCGCTTGGACTAGCGGGAGGGGGCTACGAGCAGTACTTC
CDR3: CASSEALGLAGGGYEQYF

D: NA
J: TRBJ2-3
size: few
V: TRBV5-5
DNA: TGTGCCAGCAGCTTGTTCCGGACAGTTTCCACAGATACGCAGTATTTT
CDR3: CASSLFRTVSTDTQYF

D: TRBD1
J: TRBJ2-7
size: NA
V: TRBV11-2
DNA: TGTGCCAGCAGCCCCCAGGGCTGGGACAGCACTTACGAGCAGTACTTC
CDR3: CASSPQGWDSTYEQYF

D: TRBD2
J: TRBJ2-2
size: NA
V: TRBV9
DNA: TGTGCCAGCAGCGTAGCTGTGCTAGCGGTGAACACCGGGGAGCTGTTTTTT
CDR3: CASSVAVLAVNTGELFF

D: TRBD1
J: TRBJ2-7
size: NA
V: TRBV11-2
DNA: TGTGCCAGCAGCAAAAGACAGGGCCCCACGCGATTCTACGAGCAGTACTTC
CDR3: CASSKRQGPTRFYEQYF

D: TRBD2
J: TRBJ2-3
size: NA
V: TRBV3-1/TRBV3-2
DNA: TGTGCCAGCAGCCAACGACTAGCAGACAGCACAGATACGCAGTATTTT
CDR3: CASSQRLADSTDTQYF

D: NA
J: TRBJ1-5
size: NA
V: TRBV28
DNA: TGTGCCAGCAGTTTACGACAGAATAGCAATCAGCCCCAGCATTTT
CDR3: CASSLRQNSNQPQHF

D: NA
J: TRBJ1-1
size: NA
V: TRBV19
DNA: TGTGCCAGTACAGGACAGCTGAACACTGAAGCTTTCTTT
CDR3: CASTGQLNTEAFF

D: NA
J: TRBJ2-7
size: once
V: TRBV9
DNA: TGTGCCAGCAGCGTAGCCCCCGGGTTCTCCTACGAGCAGTACTTC
CDR3: CASSVAPGFSYEQYF

D: TRBD1
J: TRBJ1-3
size: NA
V: TRBV24-1
DNA: TGTGCCACCACTGGACAGGGCTCTGGAAACACCATATATTTT
CDR3: CATTGQGSGNTIYF

D: NA
J: TRBJ2-5
size: NA
V: TRBV10-1
DNA: TGCGCCAGCAGTACTAACTCCGGTATGGAGACCCAGTACTTC
CDR3: CASSTNSGMETQYF

D: NA
J: TRBJ2-3
size: once
V: TRBV5-1
DNA: TGCGCCAGCAGCGGGCTCGGCACAGATACGCAGTATTTT
CDR3: CASSGLGTDTQYF

D: TRBD1
J: TRBJ1-5
size: NA
V: TRBV2
DNA: TGTGCCAGCAGTGGGACGGGACAGGGTAATCAGCCCCAGCATTTT
CDR3: CASSGTGQGNQPQHF

D: TRBD2
J: TRBJ2-7
size: NA
V: TRBV18
DNA: TGTGCCAGCTCACCAAATGGACTAGCCTACGAGCAGTACTTC
CDR3: CASSPNGLAYEQYF

D: NA
J: TRBJ2-2
size: NA
V: TRBV19
DNA: TGTGCCAGTAGCCCCGGGTCTCCGAACACCGGGGAGCTGTTTTTT
CDR3: CASSPGSPNTGELFF

D: TRBD1
J: TRBJ2-5
size: once
V: TRBV18
DNA: TGTGCCAGCTCACCACCGGACAGGGGGCGAGAGACCCAGTACTTC
CDR3: CASSPPDRGRETQYF

D: TRBD1
J: TRBJ1-1
size: once
V: TRBV2
DNA: TGTGCCAGCCGAGCCCCAACAGGGGCGTTTGGGGCTGAAGCTTTCTTT
CDR3: CASRAPTGAFGAEAFF

D: NA
J: TRBJ2-1
size: NA
V: TRBV27
DNA: TGTGCCAGCAGTTCCCTGGGATGGTACAGGGATGGTGAGCAGTTCTTC
CDR3: CASSSLGWYRDGEQFF

D: NA
J: TRBJ1-1
size: NA
V: TRBV4-2
DNA: TGTGCCAGCAGCCAAGATCCGGCAGGGTCTGGGTACACTGAAGCTTTCTTT
CDR3: CASSQDPAGSGYTEAFF

D: TRBD1
J: TRBJ1-2
size: NA
V: TRBV27
DNA: TGTGCCAGCAGGAGCCAGGGGGCTGGCTATGGCTACACCTTC
CDR3: CASRSQGAGYGYTF

D: NA
J: TRBJ2-3
size: NA
V: TRBV29-1
DNA: TGCAGCGTTGAAGATCCAGGGAGGGATACGCAGTATTTT
CDR3: CSVEDPGRDTQYF

D: NA
J: TRBJ2-3
size: NA
V: TRBV10-3
DNA: TGTGCCATCGGGTCAGGGACTCCTAGCACAGATACGCAGTATTTT
CDR3: CAIGSGTPSTDTQYF

D: TRBD2
J: TRBJ2-1
size: NA
V: TRBV18
DNA: TGTGCCAGCTCACCAAGTCTAGCGGGAGGGCCCAGTGAGCAGTTCTTC
CDR3: CASSPSLAGGPSEQFF

D: NA
J: TRBJ1-4
size: NA
V: TRBV7-6
DNA: TGTGCCAGCAGCTCTACGACAGGCAGTGAAAAACTGTTTTTT
CDR3: CASSSTTGSEKLFF

D: NA
J: TRBJ1-2
size: few
V: TRBV7-9
DNA: TGTGCCAGCAGCCTTACCCTCGACACGCTATATGGCTACACCTTC
CDR3: CASSLTLDTLYGYTF

D: NA
J: TRBJ2-3
size: once
V: TRBV11-2
DNA: TGTGCCAGCAGCCACCGGGACACAGATACGCAGTATTTT
CDR3: CASSHRDTDTQYF

D: NA
J: TRBJ2-7
size: NA
V: TRBV7-9
DNA: TGTGCCAGCAACCTTCCTAGCTCCTACGAGCAGTACTTC
CDR3: CASNLPSSYEQYF

D: NA
J: TRBJ1-2
size: NA
V: TRBV5-6
DNA: TGTGCCAGCAGCCGTTCCGGGTCCGGGGAGGGCTATGGCTACACCTTC
CDR3: CASSRSGSGEGYGYTF

D: NA
J: TRBJ1-6
size: few
V: TRBV9
DNA: TGTGCCAGCAGCGTACATCGGGAGGGTAGTGCCGGACCCCTCCACTTT
CDR3: CASSVHREGSAGPLHF

D: TRBD1
J: TRBJ2-1
size: few
V: TRBV10-3
DNA: TGTGCCATCAGTGAGGAGCAGGGGGCGGGTGAGCAGTTCTTC
CDR3: CAISEEQGAGEQFF

D: TRBD2
J: TRBJ2-3
size: few
V: TRBV9
DNA: TGTGCCAGCAGCGTAGGACTAGCGGGAGGCACAGATACGCAGTATTTT
CDR3: CASSVGLAGGTDTQYF

D: NA
J: TRBJ1-4
size: once
V: TRBV6-1
DNA: TGTGCCAGCAGTGAAGTGACAGCTGAAAAACTGTTTTTT
CDR3: CASSEVTAEKLFF

D: NA
J: TRBJ2-7
size: NA
V: TRBV19
DNA: TGTGCCACCTCGCTAGCGTGGACCTACGAGCAGTACTTC
CDR3: CATSLAWTYEQYF